The 28 T cell receptor beta chains below all came from one sample that was sequenced in a study of monozygotic twins with inflammatory bowel disease. TCRdb re-called the 5' RACE reads, yielding one record per CDR3 amino acid sequence without DNA. Here the sample table reports about 93,000 distinct CDR3 sequences. Sequencing was carried out using blood. These receptors were obtained from a human donor with ulcerative colitis or Crohn's disease, or a healthy co-twin of an affected twin (not recorded which).

The chain recombines TRBV27 with TRBJ1-2; TCRdb proposes TRBD1, but this gene call is untestable without DNA. The germline V gene encodes CDR1 MNHEY and CDR2 SMNVEV (reference sequence). CDR3 length: 14 amino acids. The CDR3 sequence is CASTSGNRGHGYTF.

V is TRBV6-6 and J is TRBJ2-1; no DNA is available, so the TRBD2 call from TCRdb remains unchecked. Germline CDR1 MNHNY, CDR2 SVGAGI (reference sequence). The CDR3 is 14 amino acids. CDR3 amino acids: CASTVGLVYNEQFF.

The rearrangement uses TRBV5-1 and TRBJ1-3. Germline CDR1 and CDR2: SGHRS and YFSETQ. The CDR3 loop spans 13 amino acids. Here the CDR3 reads CASSRTFGDTIYF.

The rearrangement links TRBV6-5 to TRBJ1-4; the TCRdb D gene call, TRBD1, has no DNA to confirm it. CDR1 is MNHEY and CDR2 is SVGAGI in the germline V gene. The CDR3 length is 17 residues. CDR3 sequence: CASSYKGTGRLNEKLFF.

The chain combines TRBV5-1 with TRBJ2-6; without DNA, the TCRdb call of TRBD1 cannot be checked. This CDR3 region has 16 residues. Germline assignment: CDR1 SGHRS and CDR2 YFSETQ. The CDR3 loop reads CASSTGQGTGANVLTF. Full variable domain (outside the CDR3, taken from reference TRBV5-1 and TRBJ2-6): KAGVTQTPRYLIKTRGQQVTLSCSPISGHRSVSWYQQTPGQGLQFLFEYFSETQRNKGNFPGRFSGRQFSNSRSEMNVSTLELGDSALYLCASSTGQGTGANVLTFGAGSRLTVL.

The rearrangement links TRBV5-1 to TRBJ2-7. From germline, CDR1 is SGHRS and CDR2 YFSETQ. There are 13 residues in the CDR3. Here the CDR3 reads CASSLSTRYEQYF.

J is TRBJ1-5 and V is TRBV6-6. CDR3 length: 12 amino acids. Germline lookup yields CDR1 MNHNY and CDR2 SVGAGI (reference sequence). The chain's CDR3 is CASNQGRQPQHF.

The chain links TRBV2 to TRBJ2-7. Germline values: CDR1 SNHLY, CDR2 FYNNEI. CDR3 length equals 14 residues. The chain's CDR3 is CASSEKGKGYEQYF.

The V gene is TRBV6-1, the J gene TRBJ1-2; as DNA is missing, the TRBD1 call by TCRdb cannot be tested. The CDR3 is made up of 15 amino acids. Germline values: CDR1 MNHNS, CDR2 SASEGT. The CDR3 region is CASSDPTGYTKGYTF.

The V and J genes are TRBV6-5 and TRBJ1-2; lacking DNA, the TRBD1 call made by TCRdb goes unchecked. Germline CDR1 is MNHEY and CDR2 is SVGAGI. The CDR3 runs to 18 residues. The CDR3 reads CASSYTAPQLGQLYGYTF.

The chain couples TRBV20-1 to TRBJ1-1. This CDR3 has 15 amino acids. Germline V gives CDR1 DFQATT, CDR2 SNEGSKA (reference sequence). CDR3: CSASPSAGWRTEAFF.

V gene TRBV6-1 combines with J gene TRBJ2-5; the D gene TCRdb calls, TRBD1, cannot be checked with no DNA. The CDR3 contains 16 residues. CDR1 is MNHNS, CDR2 SASEGT, per germline. The CDR3 protein is CARFIPAGGVKETQYF.

The V call is TRBV5-1, the J call TRBJ2-3. Germline loops: CDR1 SGHRS, CDR2 YFSETQ. CDR3 length equals 14 residues. The CDR3 loop is CASSRIGGSDTQYF.

This chain links TRBV29-1 with TRBJ1-4; as DNA is missing, the TRBD1 call by TCRdb cannot be tested. The CDR3 extends over 13 amino acids. Per germline, CDR1 SQVTM and CDR2 ANQGSEA. CDR3 protein: CSVSVGGMEKLFF. Using reference TRBV29-1 and TRBJ1-4 for the parts outside the CDR3, the full variable domain is SAVISQKPSRDICQRGTSLTIQCQVDSQVTMMFWYRQQPGQSLTLIATANQGSEATYESGFVIDKFPISRPNLTFSTLTVSNMSPEDSSIYLCSVSVGGMEKLFFGSGTQLSVL.

The rearrangement links TRBV6-2 or TRBV6-3 to TRBJ2-7; TCRdb selects TRBD1, and the lack of DNA leaves this call unchecked. CDR1 and CDR2 (germline): MNHEY, SVGEGT. CDR3 size: 13 residues. CDR3 amino acids: CASSYLAGGEQYF.

The chain combines TRBV12-3 or TRBV12-4 with TRBJ2-7; the D call of TRBD1 rests on TCRdb alone, since no DNA is present to check it. The CDR3 has 16 residues. CDR3: CASSDPGTGISYEQYF.

The V call is TRBV29-1, the J call TRBJ1-1. CDR3 length: 11 amino acids. Germline assignment: CDR1 SQVTM and CDR2 ANQGSEA. The CDR3 reads CSITLNTEAFF.

The V call is TRBV27, the J call TRBJ1-6; as DNA is missing, the TRBD1 call by TCRdb cannot be tested. There are 18 residues in the CDR3. The germline V gene encodes CDR1 MNHEY and CDR2 SMNVEV (reference sequence). The CDR3 loop reads CASSFRSGGASYNSPLHF.

This clonotype is medium-sized by frequency. The V and J genes are TRBV7-3 and TRBJ2-2; lacking DNA, the TRBD2 call made by TCRdb goes unchecked. CDR1 and CDR2 from the germline V gene are SGHTA and FQGTGA. CDR3 length: 19 residues. This CDR3 reads CASSLAGPGLAGKAGELFF.

V gene TRBV12-3 or TRBV12-4 combines with J gene TRBJ1-6; TCRdb picks TRBD1, but there is no DNA to check that call. This CDR3 has 14 amino acids. The CDR3 is CASSPDRGNSPLHF.

The rearrangement joins TRBV11-2 to TRBJ1-2; the TCRdb D gene call, TRBD1, has no DNA to confirm it. This CDR3 has 15 amino acids. The germline CDR1 and CDR2 sequences are SGHAT and FQNNGV. This CDR3 reads CASSLEAQGTYGYTF.

The gene calls are TRBV6-1 and TRBJ1-1. The CDR3 extends over 11 amino acids. Germline loops: CDR1 MNHNS, CDR2 SASEGT. CDR3 residues: CASTRRDNAFF.

The genes are TRBV5-1 and TRBJ2-3; TCRdb gives TRBD2 as the D gene, but with no DNA this cannot be confirmed. Germline V gene data show CDR1 as SGHRS and CDR2 as YFSETQ. This CDR3 comprises 16 residues. CDR3 sequence reads: CASSLELAGPSDTQYF.

CDR3 sequence: CASSVGTRGETQYF. J is TRBJ2-5 and V is TRBV9; TCRdb's D gene call, TRBD2, goes unchecked for lack of DNA. CDR1 and CDR2 from the germline V gene are SGDLS and YYNGEE. This CDR3 contains 14 residues.

The rearrangement uses TRBV6-5 and TRBJ1-6; TCRdb calls TRBD1, which cannot be checked without DNA. The germline V gene has CDR1 MNHEY and CDR2 SVGAGI. CDR3 length: 16 residues. CDR3 amino acids: CASSFQFDRGVSPLHF.

V gene TRBV20-1 combines with J gene TRBJ2-3. There are 13 residues in the CDR3. CDR1 and CDR2 (germline): DFQATT, SNEGSKA (reference sequence). The CDR3 here is CSARAVVGDTQYF.

J is TRBJ2-1 and V is TRBV29-1; TCRdb lists TRBD1, though no DNA is available to test this call. The CDR3 is 13 amino acids. Germline-derived CDR1 and CDR2 are SQVTM and ANQGSEA. This CDR3 reads CSVGQGAYNEQFF.

The chain uses TRBV20-1 and TRBJ2-5; the D call of TRBD1 rests on TCRdb alone, since no DNA is present to check it. Germline V gene data show CDR1 as DFQATT and CDR2 as SNEGSKA (reference sequence). The CDR3 is made up of 13 amino acids. CDR3 sequence: CSARDWAAETQYF.